This entry lists 7 T cell receptor beta chains sequenced from one sample in a study of cytomegalovirus exposure and HLA in healthy donors. Primers: 60 Vbeta forward and 13 Jbeta reverse. Sequenced by immunoSEQ multiplex PCR; TCRdb stores in-frame clones only, minus some. The sample carries 150,000 to 200,000 clones, about 88% recorded once. The sample taken for sequencing was PBMCs. All receptors come from a man between 18 and 29 years old in good health and CMV-seropositive.

The rearrangement links TRBV7-3 to TRBJ1-2; no clear D gene. V lost 2 bases and J lost 4, with 5 bases in between. This CDR3 spans 12 amino acids. Germline V gene data show CDR1 as SGHTA and CDR2 as FQGTGA. CDR3 sequence: CASSLEGYGYTF. As DNA, the CDR3 is TGTGCCAGCAGCTTAGAGGGCTATGGCTACACCTTC.

V gene TRBV4-1 combines with J gene TRBJ1-3, with D tentatively TRBD1 (6 bases). The CDR3 has 16 amino acids. V gave up 4 bases and J gave up 4 bases, with 17 bases separating them. Germline lookup yields CDR1 MGHRA and CDR2 YSYEKL. DNA of the CDR3: TGCGCCAGCAGCCGATTCGCCGGGACAACCGGAAACACCATATATTTT. Translated, it gives CASSRFAGTTGNTIYF.

V usage is TRBV5-1 and J usage is TRBJ2-7, with TRBD2 identical over 8 bases. V was clipped by 0 bases and J by 1 base; unmatched bases: 3. Per the germline V gene, CDR1 is SGHRS and CDR2 is YFSETQ. This CDR3 contains 15 residues. The CDR3 region is CASSLEPGGSYEQYF. For the CDR3, the DNA is TGCGCCAGCAGCTTGGAGCCGGGGGGGTCCTACGAGCAGTACTTC.

The V gene is TRBV7-2, the J gene TRBJ1-5, with D possibly TRBD1 on 5 matching bases. Germline values: CDR1 SGHTA, CDR2 FQGNSA. The length of the CDR3 is 15 residues. The V end lost 1 base, the J end lost 7 bases, and 14 bases lay between the germline ends. The CDR3 spells CASSLGGREGQPQHF. CDR3 in DNA: TGTGCCAGCAGCTTAGGGGGCAGGGAAGGACAGCCCCAGCATTTT. The complete variable domain, with remaining parts taken from reference TRBV7-2 and TRBJ1-5, reads GAGVSQSPSNKVTEKGKDVELRCDPISGHTALYWYRQSLGQGLEFLIYFQGNSAPDKSGLPSDRFSAERTGGSVSTLTIQRTQQEDSAVYLCASSLGGREGQPQHFGDGTRLSIL.

The genes are TRBV11-3 and TRBJ2-7, with 12 positions matching TRBD1. J lost 7 bases, V lost 5 bases, and 9 bases had no gene match. The length of the CDR3 is 15 residues. CDR1 and CDR2 (germline): SGHNT, YENEEA. The CDR3 DNA sequence: TGTGCCAGCAGCCCGGGACAGGGGGCCTCGGGGGAGCAGTACTTC. Residues: CASSPGQGASGEQYF. The full variable domain, rest sourced from reference TRBV11-3 and TRBJ2-7, is EAGVVQSPRYKIIEKKQPVAFWCNPISGHNTLYWYLQNLGQGPELLIRYENEEAVDDSQLPKDRFSAERLKGVDSTLKIQPAELGDSAVYLCASSPGQGASGEQYFGPGTRLTVT.

The chain uses TRBV5-5 and TRBJ1-2; D uncertain. The V end was cut by 0 bases, the J end by 2 bases, with 11 bases between. In germline, CDR1 is SGHKS, CDR2 YYEKEE (reference sequence). The CDR3 spans 15 residues. The DNA for the CDR3 is TGTGCCAGCAGCTTGGCCGGCGGCGCCAACTATGGCTACACCTTC. It yields the protein CASSLAGGANYGYTF.

The CDR3 DNA follows: TGTGCCTGGAGTGTATCGGGGGGCGTGGGGACGCAGTATTTT. Amino acids: CAWSVSGGVGTQYF. The chain combines TRBV30 with TRBJ2-3, with D perhaps matching TRBD2 (7 bases). This CDR3 comprises 14 residues. Germline lookup yields CDR1 GTSNPN and CDR2 SVGIG (reference sequence). Trimming pared 0 bases from V and 9 bases from J, leaving 16 bases between.